This TCR beta chain was identified in a study of cytomegalovirus exposure and HLA in healthy donors. V was pared by 6 bases and J by 7 bases, with 21 bases between. CDR1 SNHLY and CDR2 FYNNEI come from the germline V gene. The CDR3 covers 15 residues. The PCR used 60 Vbeta and 13 Jbeta primers. Profiled with immunoSEQ multiplex PCR; TCRdb holds only in-frame clones, not every one. Of 80,000 to 95,000 clones in the sample, 70% to 80% were seen once. This receptor was taken from a woman in her thirties or forties in good health and CMV-seropositive. The V call is TRBV2, the J call TRBJ1-1; D is possibly TRBD1 (6 bases). The sequenced sample consisted of PBMCs. In DNA form, the CDR3 reads TGTGCCAGCAGGGGGGACATTTTCGAAGGGGATGAAGCTTTCTTT. It specifies CASRGDIFEGDEAFF.